This T cell receptor (beta chain) came from a study of T cell responses to AZD1222 COVID-19 vaccine. Turning to the study itself: Second-dose recipients at about 4 or about 12 weeks were treated as one pooled group.

In the case of this clone: Its antigen is unknown.

Clones were sequenced by immunoSEQ multiplex PCR, and TCRdb holds only the in-frame ones, with some missing. The sample records about 180,000 clones, approximately 94% being singletons. Study results and limitations: The study found vaccine-associated CD4 TCRs spanning spike, dominant at 160-218 and 743-854. Clonal diversity was possibly underestimated, and white British individuals and females predominated among donors.

The CDR3 contains 15 residues. V was clipped by 5 bases and J by 9 bases; unmatched bases: 13. Germline V CDR1 and CDR2: SGHVS, FQNEAQ. The chain links TRBV7-8 to TRBJ2-1, with TRBD2 matching 7 bases. This TCR was recovered from an adult in good health. Sample: peripheral blood, taken on day 0 of AZD1222 vaccination. The CDR3, as DNA: TGTGCCAGCAGCCGACCTACTAGCGCCAAAGGTGAGCAGTTCTTC. This sequence encodes CASSRPTSAKGEQFF.